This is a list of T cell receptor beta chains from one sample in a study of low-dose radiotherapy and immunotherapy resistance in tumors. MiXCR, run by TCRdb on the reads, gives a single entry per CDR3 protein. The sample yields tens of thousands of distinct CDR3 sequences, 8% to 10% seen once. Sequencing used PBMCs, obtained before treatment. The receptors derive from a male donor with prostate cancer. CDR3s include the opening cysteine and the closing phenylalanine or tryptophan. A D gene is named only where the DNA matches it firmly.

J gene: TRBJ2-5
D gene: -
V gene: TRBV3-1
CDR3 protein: CASSQVYSLETQYF

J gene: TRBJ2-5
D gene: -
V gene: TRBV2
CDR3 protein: CASKIIVGQETQYF

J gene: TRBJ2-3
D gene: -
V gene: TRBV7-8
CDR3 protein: CASSRFADTQYF

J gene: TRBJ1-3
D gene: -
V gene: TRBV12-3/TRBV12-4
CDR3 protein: CASSSPRGSSGNTIYF

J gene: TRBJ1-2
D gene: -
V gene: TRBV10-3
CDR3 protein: CAISEGQGDYGYTF

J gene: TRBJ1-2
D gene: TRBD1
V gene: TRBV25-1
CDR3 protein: CASSLTGDYGYTF

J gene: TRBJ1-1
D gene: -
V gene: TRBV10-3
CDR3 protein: CAISSGIPPEAFF

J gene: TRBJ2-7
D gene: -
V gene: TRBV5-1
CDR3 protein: CASSLADSQEQYF

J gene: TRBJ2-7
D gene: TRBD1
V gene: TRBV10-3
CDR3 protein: CAIRATGDLSYEQYF

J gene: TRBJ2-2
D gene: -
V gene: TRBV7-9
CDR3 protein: CASSLTDNTGELFF

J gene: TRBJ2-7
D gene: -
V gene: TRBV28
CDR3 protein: CASSLGRSYEQYF

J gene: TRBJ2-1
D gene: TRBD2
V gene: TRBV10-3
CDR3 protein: CAISEISSGSYGEQFF

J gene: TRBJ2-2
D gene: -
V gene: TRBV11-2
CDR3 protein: CASSLLRAGGGGELFF

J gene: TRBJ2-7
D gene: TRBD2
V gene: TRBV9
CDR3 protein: CASSATTSGYYEQYF

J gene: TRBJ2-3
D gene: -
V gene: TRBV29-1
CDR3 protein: CSAGSGLGTDTQYF

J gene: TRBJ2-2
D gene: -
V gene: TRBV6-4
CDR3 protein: CASSDSTETGELFF

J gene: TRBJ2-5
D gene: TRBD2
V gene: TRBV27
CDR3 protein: CASKTSGRALETQYF

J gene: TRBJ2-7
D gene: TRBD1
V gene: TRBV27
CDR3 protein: CASSGPGGVQYF

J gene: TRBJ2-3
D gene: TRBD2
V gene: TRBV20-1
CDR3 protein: CSARVRTRSGQDTQYF

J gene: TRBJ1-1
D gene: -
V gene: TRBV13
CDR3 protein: CASSLGSVDTEAFF

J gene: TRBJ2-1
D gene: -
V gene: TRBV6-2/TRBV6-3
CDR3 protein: CASSELYNEQFF

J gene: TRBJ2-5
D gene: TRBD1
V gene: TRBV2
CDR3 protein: CASSWGQGRQETQYF

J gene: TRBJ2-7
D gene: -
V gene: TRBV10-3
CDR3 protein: CAISDRHARGEQYF

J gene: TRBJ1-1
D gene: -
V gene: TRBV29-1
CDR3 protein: CSVAEGSEAFF

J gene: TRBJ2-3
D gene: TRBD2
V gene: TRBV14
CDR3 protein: CASSQARGGDTDTQYF

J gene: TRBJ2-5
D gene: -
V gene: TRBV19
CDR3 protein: CASREGNNQETQYF

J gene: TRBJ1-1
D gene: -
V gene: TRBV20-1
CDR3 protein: CSARKDGNTEAFF

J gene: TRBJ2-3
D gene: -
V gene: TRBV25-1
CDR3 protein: CASSPGRAADTQYF

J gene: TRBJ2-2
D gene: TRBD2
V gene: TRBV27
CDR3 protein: CASSLALAGNTGELFF

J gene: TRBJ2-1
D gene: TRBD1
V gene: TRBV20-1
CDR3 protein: CSAPDSGTGIRNEQFF

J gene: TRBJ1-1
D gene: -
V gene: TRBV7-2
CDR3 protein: CASSLSGGEAFF

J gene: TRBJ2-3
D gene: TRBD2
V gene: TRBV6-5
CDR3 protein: CASSRDYLSTQYF

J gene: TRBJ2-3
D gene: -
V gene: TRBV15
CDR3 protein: CATSRGGTYTDTQYF